This T cell receptor beta chain was sequenced for a study of tumor-infiltrating lymphocytes in primary liver carcinoma. Study in general: Read depth, roughly 3.5 to 8 million productive TCRbeta reads, did not differ significantly between tissues. Study observations and caveats: The difference in top-250-clone fraction between tumors and blood was significant, favoring tumors (p = 0.039). Tumor-adjacent and tumor-blood pairs overlapped less than tumor region pairs did.

Concerning this clonotype: No antigen is known for it.

Priming with a constant-region primer yielded TCR beta cDNA from roughly 500 ng total RNA. Slightly modified ARM-PCR, run as three nested multiplex PCR rounds, produced the TCR beta libraries. Investigators reported that the first two PCR rounds, at about 11 cycles each, used TRBV1-TRBV30 forward primers with a C-beta reverse primer. TCRdb reprocessed the multiplex PCR reads via MiXCR and lists one record per CDR3 protein. The table includes about 320,000 distinct CDR3 sequences, roughly 60% detected once. CDR1 is KGHSH and CDR2 is LQKENI in the germline V gene. Trimming stripped 3 bases from V and 7 bases from J, with 15 bases between. The CDR3 sequence is 14 residues long. Alongside blood RNA obtained from unsorted whole blood, germline DNA was also extracted.

What was sequenced was peripheral blood. This chain connects TRBV18 to TRBJ1-2; the D is unclear. The receptor was isolated from a man aged 35-49 years with primary liver carcinoma and hepatitis B virus infection. CDR3 sequence: CASSPYRGPLGYTF. The CDR3 region has the DNA TGTGCCAGCTCACCGTACCGAGGACCCCTTGGCTACACCTTC.